The following is a TCR beta chain sequence with its context. TCRdb called the reads again in MiXCR, with one record for every CDR3 protein. This sample has approximately 320,000 distinct CDR3 sequences, with more than 8% found just once. This record comes from a study of T cell repertoires in cytomegalovirus infection. Germline assignment: CDR1 SGHDN and CDR2 FVKESK. This CDR3 comprises 17 residues. V lost 4 bases, J lost 0 bases, and 8 bases stayed unmatched. The chain recombines TRBV14 with TRBJ2-2; TRBD1 matches at 7 bases. Sequencing used PBMCs. This TCR derives from a human donor in good health (CMV status not recorded). Some clones in this sample may be carry-over from other donors' samples. The CDR3 loop reads CASSRSLTGTNTGELFF. The CDR3 DNA sequence: TGTGCCAGCAGCCGCTCTCTGACAGGGACGAACACCGGGGAGCTGTTTTTT. The complete variable domain, with remaining parts taken from reference TRBV14 and TRBJ2-2, reads EAGVTQFPSHSVIEKGQTVTLRCDPISGHDNLYWYRRVMGKEIKFLLHFVKESKQDESGMPNNRFLAERTGGTYSTLKVQPAELEDSGVYFCASSRSLTGTNTGELFFGEGSRLTVL.